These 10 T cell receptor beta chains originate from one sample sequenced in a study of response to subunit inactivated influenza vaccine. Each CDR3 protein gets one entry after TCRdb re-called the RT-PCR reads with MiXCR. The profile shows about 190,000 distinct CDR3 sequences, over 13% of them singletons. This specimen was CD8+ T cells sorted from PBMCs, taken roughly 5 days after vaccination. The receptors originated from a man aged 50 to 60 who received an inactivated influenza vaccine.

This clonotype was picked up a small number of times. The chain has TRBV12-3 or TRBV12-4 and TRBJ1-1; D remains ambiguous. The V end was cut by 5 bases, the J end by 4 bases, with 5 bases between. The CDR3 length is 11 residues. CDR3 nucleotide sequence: TGTGCCAGCAGTGATATCACTGAAGCTTTCTTT. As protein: CASSDITEAFF.

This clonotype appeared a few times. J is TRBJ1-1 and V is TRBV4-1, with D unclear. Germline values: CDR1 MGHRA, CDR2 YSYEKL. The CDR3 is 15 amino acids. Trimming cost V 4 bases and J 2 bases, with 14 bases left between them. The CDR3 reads CASSRLGLPNTEAFF. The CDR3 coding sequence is TGCGCCAGCAGCCGTCTGGGGTTACCCAACACTGAAGCTTTCTTT.

CDR3: CSAQGLAGFSSSYEQYF. The DNA of the CDR3 is TGCAGTGCCCAAGGACTAGCGGGATTTTCTAGCTCCTACGAGCAGTACTTC. The rearrangement joins TRBV20-1 to TRBJ2-7; the match to TRBD2 covers 12 bases. The CDR3 sequence is 17 residues long. V trimming: 6 bases; J trimming: 0 bases; junction bases outside the gene matches: 12. Germline assignment: CDR1 DFQATT and CDR2 SNEGSKA (reference sequence).

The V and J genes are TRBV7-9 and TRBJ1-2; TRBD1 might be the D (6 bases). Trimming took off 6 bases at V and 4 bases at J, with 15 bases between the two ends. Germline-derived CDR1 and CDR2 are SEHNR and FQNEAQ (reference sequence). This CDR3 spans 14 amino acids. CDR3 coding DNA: TGTGCCAGCAGGGGGGAGGGACAAGTCTATGGCTACACCTTC. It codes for CASRGEGQVYGYTF.

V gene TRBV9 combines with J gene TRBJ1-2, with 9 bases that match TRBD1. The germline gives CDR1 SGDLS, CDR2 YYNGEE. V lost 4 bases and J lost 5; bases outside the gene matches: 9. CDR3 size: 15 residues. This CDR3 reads CASSSSTGGGYGYTF. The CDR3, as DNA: TGTGCCAGCAGCTCAAGTACAGGGGGCGGATATGGCTACACCTTC.

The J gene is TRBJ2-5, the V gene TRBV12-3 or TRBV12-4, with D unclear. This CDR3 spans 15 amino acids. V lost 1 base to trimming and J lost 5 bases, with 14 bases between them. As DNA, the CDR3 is TGTGCCAGCAGTTTAGAGGCAACGAACCCTGAGACCCAGTACTTC. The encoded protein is CASSLEATNPETQYF.

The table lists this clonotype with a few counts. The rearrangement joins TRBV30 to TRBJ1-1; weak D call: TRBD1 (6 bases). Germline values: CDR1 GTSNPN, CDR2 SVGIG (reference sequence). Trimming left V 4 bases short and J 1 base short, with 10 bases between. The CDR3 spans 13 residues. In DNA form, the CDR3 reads TGTGCCTGGACAGGGGACTCGAACACTGAAGCTTTCTTT. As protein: CAWTGDSNTEAFF.

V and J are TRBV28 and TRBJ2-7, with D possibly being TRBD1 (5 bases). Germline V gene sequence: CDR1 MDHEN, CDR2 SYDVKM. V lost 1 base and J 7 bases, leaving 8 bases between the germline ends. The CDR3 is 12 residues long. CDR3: CASSLLGLEQYF. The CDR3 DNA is TGTGCCAGCAGTTTATTGGGGCTTGAGCAGTACTTC.

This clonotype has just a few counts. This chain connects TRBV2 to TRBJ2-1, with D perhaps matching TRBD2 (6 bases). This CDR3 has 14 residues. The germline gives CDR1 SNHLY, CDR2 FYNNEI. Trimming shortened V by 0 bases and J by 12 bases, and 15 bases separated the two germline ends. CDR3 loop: CASSEATGTAGQFF. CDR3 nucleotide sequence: TGTGCCAGCAGTGAAGCTACCGGGACTGCGGGGCAGTTCTTC. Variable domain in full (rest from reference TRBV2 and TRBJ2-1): EPEVTQTPSHQVTQMGQEVILRCVPISNHLYFYWYRQILGQKVEFLVSFYNNEISEKSEIFDDQFSVERPDGSNFTLKIRSTKLEDSAMYFCASSEATGTAGQFFGPGTRLTVL.

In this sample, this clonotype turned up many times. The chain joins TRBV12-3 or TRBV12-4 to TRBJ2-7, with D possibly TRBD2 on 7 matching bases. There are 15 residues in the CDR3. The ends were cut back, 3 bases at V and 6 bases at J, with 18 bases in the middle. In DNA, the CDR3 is TGTGCCAGCAGTTTTGGAGGGGGGGCCTGGTCCGAGCAGTACTTC. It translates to CASSFGGGAWSEQYF.